This T cell receptor beta chain comes out of a study of OX40 agonist ivuxolimab in advanced cancers. The wider study: Enrollees could have had prior anti-PD-1, anti-PD-L1 or anti-CTLA-4 therapy, which under 50% had received. Study conclusions and caveats: Mean expanded clone counts were higher in CD8+ than CD4+ T cells.

With respect to this clone: Its specificity is not known.

The J segment lost 4 bases and the V segment lost 0 bases, leaving 12 bases of the junction unmatched. This CDR3 is 18 amino acids long. Germline values: CDR1 LGHNA, CDR2 YSLEER. Sequencing used immunoSEQ multiplex PCR; TCRdb keeps in-frame clones, though not all of them. The sample lists roughly 56,000 clones, around nine tenths occurring once. The TCR sequence derives from an adult with an advanced solid tumor such as melanoma, head and neck, liver or kidney cancer. The input for sequencing was CD4+ or CD8+ T cells sorted from blood, taken in a trial of the OX40 agonist ivuxolimab. This chain connects TRBV4-3 to TRBJ2-1; 7 bases match TRBD1. The CDR3, as DNA: TGCGCCAGCAGCCAAGATAGGCTTGCACAGGGGATTTACAATGAGCAGTTCTTC. Translation: CASSQDRLAQGIYNEQFF.